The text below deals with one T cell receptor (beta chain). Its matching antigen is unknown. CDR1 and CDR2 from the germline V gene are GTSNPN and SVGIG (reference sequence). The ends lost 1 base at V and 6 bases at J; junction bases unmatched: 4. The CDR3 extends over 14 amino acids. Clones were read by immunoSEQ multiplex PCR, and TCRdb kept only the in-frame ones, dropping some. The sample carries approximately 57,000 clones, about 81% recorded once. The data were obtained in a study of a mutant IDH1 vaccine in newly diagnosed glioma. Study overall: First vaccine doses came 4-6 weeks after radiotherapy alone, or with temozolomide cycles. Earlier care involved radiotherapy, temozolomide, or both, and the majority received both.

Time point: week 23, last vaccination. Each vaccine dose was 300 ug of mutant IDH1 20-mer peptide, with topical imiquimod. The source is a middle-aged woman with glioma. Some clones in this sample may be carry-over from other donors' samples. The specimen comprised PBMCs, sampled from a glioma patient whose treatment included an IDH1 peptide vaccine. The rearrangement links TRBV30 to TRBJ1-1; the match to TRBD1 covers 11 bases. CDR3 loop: CAWSEGTGGPEAFF. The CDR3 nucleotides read TGTGCCTGGAGTGAAGGGACAGGGGGACCTGAAGCTTTCTTT.